This paragraph reports one TCR beta chain. The specificity of this receptor is unknown. Base qualities are not recorded, but no much larger clone differs from it by a single base. The library was built by means of the immunoSEQ multiplex PCR assay. To provide template for TCR sequencing, every sample had RNA extracted and reverse transcribed into cDNA. SuperScript III was used to make first-strand cDNA, primed with a 2:1 mix of oligo-dT and random hexamers. Amplification bias was assessed with a synthetic immune receptor repertoire, and residual bias was removed computationally. Turning to the authors' computational methods: Raw reads were preprocessed to remove errors, and CDR3 was defined according to IMGT conventions as the region from the conserved cysteine to phenylalanine. Clonality was computed as 1 minus the Shannon entropy, with the entropy normalized by log2 of the number of productive unique TCRs. Whether each scalp clone was CD4 or CD8 was inferred by checking scalp TCRbeta sequences against the CD4 and CD8 repertoires from sorted blood. The clones in this table, taken by TCRdb from immuneACCESS, are in-frame only. Not every clone is retained; where verified, under half of the shortfall comes from an unresolved V gene, and the cause of the rest is unknown. That table is the source of V, J and clone size, and D and trimming were worked out from the DNA. This sample comprises 130,000 to 150,000 clones, around 51% of them detected only once. Together, the top ten hold over 0.85% of the sample.

These data originate in a study of CD8+ T cells in alopecia areata (dated 2018 in TCRdb). Looking at the study overall: The treated patients took part in an open-label pilot trial in which moderate-to-severe alopecia areata was treated with oral tofacitinib at 5 to 10 mg twice daily. Patients stayed on tofacitinib for 6 to 18 months and then had 6 months of follow-up off drug so that delayed response and recurrence could be assessed. High-throughput TCRbeta sequencing was used to examine T cell clonal expansion in alopecia areata in both the C3H/HeJ mouse model and human patients. Human TCRbeta sequencing covered scalp tissue and sorted CD4+ and CD8+ peripheral blood T cells from patchy and totalis/universalis alopecia areata patients and healthy controls. Biopsies were taken from tofacitinib-treated patients at baseline and at 4 and 24 weeks of treatment, and a later scalp biopsy was taken in several of the tofacitinib-treated patients. Clonality in the scalp was compared among normal scalp (n=4), patchy alopecia areata scalp (n=8), and alopecia totalis/universalis scalp (n=8). The RNA source kit depended on sample type: the PAXgene miRNA kit for fixed scalp, the miRNeasy kit for PBMCs, and the RNeasy kit for mouse skin. Amplification of TCRbeta CDR3 regions was done by immunoSEQ multiplex PCR using 35 Vbeta forward primers and 13 Jbeta reverse primers.

The sample's time point, from its label and the paper: baseline before oral tofacitinib. Lesional scalp punch biopsies and peripheral blood were collected from alopecia areata patients. PBMCs were isolated by density centrifugation and stained for CD3, CD4 and CD8, and CD4+ and CD8+ T cells were sorted on a FACSAria. The germline V gene sets CDR1 to SNHLY and CDR2 to FYNNEI. V ends up 7 bases short and J 8 bases short, with an unmatched junction base count of 15. The CDR3 runs 15 residues from the cysteine to the phenylalanine. Only the CDR3 DNA stays, 45 bases, in frame from base 1. The paper's findings and limits, for the study overall: Compared with mice, TCR sequences shared between patients were less clear, possibly partly because of HLA diversity across the patient population. Unlike mouse skin, where gammadelta T cells dominate, normal human skin contains resident alphabeta T cells that get sequenced too, which complicates analysis of the scalp TCR repertoire. Lesional scalp, especially in alopecia totalis/universalis, showed higher clonality and more expanded CD8+ clones than normal scalp, suggesting antigenic drive.

Here the sequenced sample was CD4+ T cells sorted from blood, taken at week 0. Here the chain combines TRBV2 and TRBJ1-2, with 8 junctional bases fitting TRBD1. This TCR derives from a human donor with alopecia areata. The DNA sequence is as follows: TGTGCCAGCACTACTCTCCTCGGACAGGGCCAAGGCTACACCTTC. Translated, it gives CASTTLLGQGQGYTF.